The 9 T cell receptor beta chains reported below all come from one sample, sequenced in a study of cytomegalovirus exposure and HLA in healthy donors (dated by TCRdb to about 2017). Library preparation used the immunoSEQ multiplex PCR assay. The multiplex PCR relied on a mix of 60 forward primers for TCR Vbeta segments and 13 reverse primers for TCR Jbeta segments. TCRdb retrieved this table from immuneACCESS and kept in-frame rearrangements only. Not all clones are present; in checked studies, unresolved V genes account for under half, and no reason is known for the remainder. The sample yields tens of thousands of clones; approximately 70% were counted once. The ten largest make up less than 25% of the sample. Sequenced input: PBMCs. Receptor source: a man aged 35-49 years in good health and CMV-seropositive.

The chain carries TRBV30 and TRBJ1-1; the D is unclear. The CDR3 is 14 residues long. Germline CDR1 GTSNPN, CDR2 SVGIG (reference sequence). V was pared by 0 bases and J by 2 bases, with 10 bases between. The CDR3 spells CAWSVQSPNTEAFF. In DNA, the CDR3 is TGTGCCTGGAGTGTACAAAGTCCCAACACTGAAGCTTTCTTT.

The genes are TRBV9 and TRBJ2-7; D might be TRBD1 (6 bases). Trimming pared 4 bases from V and 5 bases from J, leaving 13 bases between. Germline CDR1 SGDLS, CDR2 YYNGEE. The CDR3 totals 13 residues. The CDR3 here is CASSPRQGNEQYF. The CDR3 DNA sequence: TGTGCCAGCAGCCCTCGCCAGGGGAACGAGCAGTACTTC.

The chain links TRBV30 to TRBJ1-2, with D tentatively TRBD1 (5 bases). CDR1 is GTSNPN, CDR2 SVGIG, per germline (reference sequence). CDR3 size: 13 residues. V lost 4 bases, J lost 3 bases, and 12 bases lay in between. CDR3 in amino acids: CAWTFWGDYGYTF. For the CDR3, the DNA is TGTGCCTGGACGTTTTGGGGCGACTATGGCTACACCTTC. The whole variable domain, filled in from reference TRBV30 and TRBJ1-2, reads SQTIHQWPATLVQPVGSPLSLECTVEGTSNPNLYWYRQAAGRGLQLLFYSVGIGQISSEVPQNLSASRPQDRQFILSSKKLLLSDSGFYLCAWTFWGDYGYTFGSGTRLTVV.

This chain joins TRBV28 and TRBJ2-3, with 8 nucleotides matching TRBD2. CDR3 length: 15 amino acids. Germline V gives CDR1 MDHEN, CDR2 SYDVKM. The ends lost 9 bases at V and 3 bases at J; junction bases unmatched: 11. Written as DNA, the CDR3 is TGTGCCAGTTACAGCGGGGGCCGTAAAACAGATACGCAGTATTTT. Amino acids: CASYSGGRKTDTQYF.

This clone appeared a few times. V and J are TRBV15 and TRBJ1-6; 9 bases agree with TRBD1. This CDR3 has 15 residues. The V gene's germline CDR1 is LNHNV and CDR2 YYDKDF (reference sequence). Losses at the gene ends were 3 bases for V and 7 bases for J; bases not matched to a gene: 4. The CDR3 is CATSSGDRANSPLHF. As DNA, the CDR3 is TGTGCCACCAGCAGCGGGGACAGGGCGAATTCACCCCTCCACTTT.

V usage is TRBV30 and J usage is TRBJ1-1, with D perhaps matching TRBD1 (5 bases). The CDR3 has 13 amino acids. The V end was cut by 5 bases, the J end by 5 bases, with 15 bases between. Germline V gene lookup returns CDR1 GTSNPN and CDR2 SVGIG (reference sequence). CDR3 amino acids: CAWGAGGGTEAFF. The CDR3 nucleotides read TGTGCCTGGGGGGCCGGTGGGGGGACTGAAGCTTTCTTT.

The chain is built from TRBV29-1 and TRBJ1-1; D remains ambiguous. Trimming cost V 4 bases and J 1 base, with 7 bases left between them. The CDR3 runs to 12 residues. CDR1 is SQVTM and CDR2 is ANQGSEA in the germline V gene. CDR3 amino acids: CSVGRGNTEAFF. The CDR3 DNA is TGCAGCGTTGGGCGGGGGAACACTGAAGCTTTCTTT.

The chain combines TRBV11-2 with TRBJ1-1; D unresolved. The ends were cut back, 4 bases at V and 1 base at J, with 7 bases in the middle. Per germline, CDR1 SGHAT and CDR2 FQNNGV. The CDR3 runs 13 residues. CDR3: CASSSRGNTEAFF. CDR3 nucleotides: TGTGCCAGCAGCTCCCGAGGGAACACTGAAGCTTTCTTT.

With regard to this clone: Relative to the germline gene, one junction end is altered; a read error may explain this. The chain combines TRBV7-7 with TRBJ2-5, with TRBD1 matching over 8 bases. This CDR3 has 14 residues. The germline V gene has CDR1 SSHAT and CDR2 FNYEAQ (reference sequence). The CDR3 DNA sequence: TGTGCTAGCAGCCCCACAGGGGGGAAAGAGACCCAGTACTTC. It encodes CASSPTGGKETQYF.